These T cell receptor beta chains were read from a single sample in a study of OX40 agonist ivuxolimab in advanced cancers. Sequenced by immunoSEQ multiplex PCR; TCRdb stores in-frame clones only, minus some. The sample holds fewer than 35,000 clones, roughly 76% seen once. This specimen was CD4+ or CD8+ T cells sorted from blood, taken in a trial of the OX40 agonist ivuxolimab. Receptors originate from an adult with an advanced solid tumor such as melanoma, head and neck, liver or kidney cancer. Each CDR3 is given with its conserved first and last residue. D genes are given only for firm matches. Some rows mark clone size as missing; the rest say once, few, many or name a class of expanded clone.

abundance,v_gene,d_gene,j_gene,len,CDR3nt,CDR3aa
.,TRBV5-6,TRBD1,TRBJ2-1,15,TGTGCCAGCAGCTCCTCCGGGACAGGCTACAATGAGCAGTTCTTC,CASSSSGTGYNEQFF
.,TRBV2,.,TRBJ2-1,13,TGTGCCAGCAGTGAAAGTAGGGTCAATGAGCAGTTCTTC,CASSESRVNEQFF
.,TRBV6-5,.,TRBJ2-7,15,TGTGCCAGCAGTTACTCAACTCATCAGGGCCACGAGCAGTACTTC,CASSYSTHQGHEQYF
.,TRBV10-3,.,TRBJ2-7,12,TGTGCCATCAGGGACAGACACTACGAGCAGTACTTC,CAIRDRHYEQYF
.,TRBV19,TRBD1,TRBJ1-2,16,TGTGCCAGTAGTATACCCGGGACAGGGGAAGGGTATGGCTACACCTTC,CASSIPGTGEGYGYTF
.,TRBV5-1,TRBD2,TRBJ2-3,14,TGCGCCAGCAGTCTCGGGGGGTTCACAGATACGCAGTATTTT,CASSLGGFTDTQYF
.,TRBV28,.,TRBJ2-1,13,TGTGCCAGCAGTTTATTCGATAGTAGTGAGCAGTTCTTC,CASSLFDSSEQFF
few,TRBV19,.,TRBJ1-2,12,TGTGCCAGTAGGGCAGGAGGGTATGGCTACACCTTC,CASRAGGYGYTF
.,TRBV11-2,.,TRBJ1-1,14,TGTGCCAGCAGCTCCTATCAGGGCTACACTGAAGCTTTCTTT,CASSSYQGYTEAFF
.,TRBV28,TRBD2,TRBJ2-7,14,TGTGCCAGCAGTCCCCCTAGCGGGCACTACGAGCAGTACTTC,CASSPPSGHYEQYF
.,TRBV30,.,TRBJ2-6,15,TGTGCCTGCCGGCAGGGGGGCTCTGGGGCCAACGTCCTGACTTTC,CACRQGGSGANVLTF
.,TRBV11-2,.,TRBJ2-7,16,TGTGCCAGCAGCTCCGAAGAGGACAGTACCTCCTACGAGCAGTACTTC,CASSSEEDSTSYEQYF
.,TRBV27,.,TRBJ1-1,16,TGTGCCAGCAGTTCCGACGGACAGACTCGGAACACTGAAGCTTTCTTT,CASSSDGQTRNTEAFF
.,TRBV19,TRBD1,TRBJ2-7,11,TGTGCCAGTGGGACAGGGTCCGAGCAGTACTTC,CASGTGSEQYF
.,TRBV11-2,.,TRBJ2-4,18,TGTGCCAGCAGCCCGATAAGAACGGGCAGACTAGCCAAAAACATTCAGTACTTC,CASSPIRTGRLAKNIQYF
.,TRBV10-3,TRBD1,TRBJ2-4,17,TGTGCCATCAGTGAGTCTTGGACAGGGGCGAAAAAAAACATTCAGTACTTC,CAISESWTGAKKNIQYF
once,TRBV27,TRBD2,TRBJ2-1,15,TGTGCCAGCAGTTTAAGAGCGGGAGGGCCCCATGAGCAGTTCTTC,CASSLRAGGPHEQFF
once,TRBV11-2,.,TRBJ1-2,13,TGTGCCAGCAGCCCAGCGGGGCTCTATGGCTACACCTTC,CASSPAGLYGYTF
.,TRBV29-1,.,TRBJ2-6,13,TGCAGCGTTGGGGTGACTGGGGCCAACGTCCTGACTTTC,CSVGVTGANVLTF
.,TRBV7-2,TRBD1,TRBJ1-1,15,TGTGCCAGCAGTCCGACAGGGGGCCTGAACACTGAAGCTTTCTTT,CASSPTGGLNTEAFF
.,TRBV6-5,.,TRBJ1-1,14,TGTGCCAGCAGTTATTCCCCTTGGGCAGCTGAAGCTTTCTTT,CASSYSPWAAEAFF
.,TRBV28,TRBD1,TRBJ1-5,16,TGTGCCAGCAGTACCCCGGGACAGGGCGTAAGTCAGCCCCAGCATTTT,CASSTPGQGVSQPQHF
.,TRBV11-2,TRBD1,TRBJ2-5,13,TGTGCCAGCAGCCCAGGGGGATGGCAGACCCAGTACTTC,CASSPGGWQTQYF
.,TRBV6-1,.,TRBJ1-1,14,TGTGCCAGCAGTGGAGGGGGGGCTGGAACTGAAGCTTTCTTT,CASSGGGAGTEAFF
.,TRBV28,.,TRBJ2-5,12,TGTGCCAGCAGTACCCAGAGGGAGACCCAGTACTTC,CASSTQRETQYF
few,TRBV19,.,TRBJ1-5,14,TGTGCCAGCGACCCCCTGGGTTCCAATCAGCCCCAGCATTTT,CASDPLGSNQPQHF
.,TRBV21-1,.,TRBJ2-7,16,TGTGCCAGCAGCAAAGACGGACAGTCCTGTTTCGGAGAGCAGTACTTC,CASSKDGQSCFGEQYF
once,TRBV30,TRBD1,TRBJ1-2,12,TGTGCCTGGAGCACCACAGGGGATGGCTACACCTTC,CAWSTTGDGYTF
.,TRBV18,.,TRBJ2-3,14,TGTGCCAGCTCACTAGCGAAAGCCCCAGATACGCAGTATTTT,CASSLAKAPDTQYF
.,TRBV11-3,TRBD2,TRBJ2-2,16,TGTGCCAGCAGCTTAGGAAGCGGGGGGGCCTCCGGGGAGCTGTTTTTT,CASSLGSGGASGELFF
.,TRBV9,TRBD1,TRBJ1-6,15,TGTGCCAGCAGCCCCTTGGACAGGGGGAATTCACCCCTCCACTTT,CASSPLDRGNSPLHF
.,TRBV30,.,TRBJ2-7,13,TGTGCCTGGAGTGTCGGGGGCCATCAGGAGCAGTACTTC,CAWSVGGHQEQYF
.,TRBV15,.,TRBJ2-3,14,TGTGCCACCAGCAGAGATTTAGAATCAGATACGCAGTATTTT,CATSRDLESDTQYF
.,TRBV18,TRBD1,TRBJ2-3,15,TGTGCCAGCTCACCTAGGACAGGGGCAGGAGATACGCAGTATTTT,CASSPRTGAGDTQYF
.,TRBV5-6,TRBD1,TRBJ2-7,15,TGTGCCAGCAGCTCCAGGACAGGGTATTCGTTCGAGCAGTACTTC,CASSSRTGYSFEQYF
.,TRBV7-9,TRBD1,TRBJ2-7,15,TGTGCCAGCAGCTTACAACAGGGGATACCCTACGAGCAGTACTTC,CASSLQQGIPYEQYF
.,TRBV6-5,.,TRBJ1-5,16,TGTGCCAGCAGTTACCGACGGGGGGAGGGAAAAAAGGCCCAGCATTTT,CASSYRRGEGKKAQHF
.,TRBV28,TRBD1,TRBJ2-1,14,TGTGCCAGCAGGCAAGAACAGGGGTACAATGAGCAGTTCTTC,CASRQEQGYNEQFF
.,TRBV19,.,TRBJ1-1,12,TGTGCCACCTTCGACAGGAACACTGAAGCTTTCTTT,CATFDRNTEAFF
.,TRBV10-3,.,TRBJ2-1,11,TGTGCCATCAGTGAGAACAATGAGCAGTTCTTC,CAISENNEQFF
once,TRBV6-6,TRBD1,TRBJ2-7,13,TGTGCCAGCTGCGGGACAGGGGCCTACGAGCAGTACTTC,CASCGTGAYEQYF
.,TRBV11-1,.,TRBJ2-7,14,TGTGCCAGCAGCTTAGGGGGTAGAATCAACGAGCAGTACTTC,CASSLGGRINEQYF
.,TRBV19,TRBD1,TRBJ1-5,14,TGTGCCAGTAGCCAGACAGGGGGAAGGCAGCCCCAGCATTTT,CASSQTGGRQPQHF
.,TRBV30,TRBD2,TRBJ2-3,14,TGTGCCTGGAACGCGGGAGTGAGCACAGATACGCAGTATTTT,CAWNAGVSTDTQYF
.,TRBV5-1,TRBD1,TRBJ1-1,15,TGCGCCAGCAGGGACCCAGGGGGGGCGGATACTGAAGCTTTCTTT,CASRDPGGADTEAFF
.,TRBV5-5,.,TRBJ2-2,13,TGTGCCAGCAGCTTGCGGGGGCCCGGGGAGCTGTTTTTT,CASSLRGPGELFF
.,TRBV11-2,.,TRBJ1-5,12,TGTGCCAGCAGCCGGGGGGAGCAGCCCCAGCATTTT,CASSRGEQPQHF
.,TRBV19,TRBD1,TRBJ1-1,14,TGTGCCAGTAGTAGCCGACAGGGACACACTGAAGCTTTCTTT,CASSSRQGHTEAFF
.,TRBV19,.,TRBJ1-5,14,TGTGCCAGTAGTATAGGTGGGGCTGCGGAGCCCCAGCATTTT,CASSIGGAAEPQHF
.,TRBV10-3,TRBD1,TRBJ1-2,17,TGTGCCACGACCACCGGGGACAGATCGGGAGCGCTCTATGGCTACACCTTC,CATTTGDRSGALYGYTF
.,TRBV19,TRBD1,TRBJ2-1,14,TGTGCCAGTAGTATGTGGCAGGGGGCTAATGAGCAGTTCTTC,CASSMWQGANEQFF
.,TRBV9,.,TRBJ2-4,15,TGTGCCAGCAGCGTAAGGGACGGTGGGGGAAACATTCAGTACTTC,CASSVRDGGGNIQYF
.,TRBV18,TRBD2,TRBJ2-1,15,TGTGCCAGCTCACCGCGACTAGCGGGAGTGAATGAGCAGTTCTTC,CASSPRLAGVNEQFF
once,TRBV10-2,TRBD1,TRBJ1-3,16,TGCGCCAGCATACCGGGACAGGGTATTTTTGGAAACACCATATATTTT,CASIPGQGIFGNTIYF
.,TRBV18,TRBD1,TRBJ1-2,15,TGTGCCAGCTCACCGGGACAGGGACCCAACTATGGCTACACCTTC,CASSPGQGPNYGYTF
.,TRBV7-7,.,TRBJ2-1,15,TGTGCTAGCAGCCCCACGGGAGACTCCTACAATGAGCAGTTCTTC,CASSPTGDSYNEQFF
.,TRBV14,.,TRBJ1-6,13,TGTGCCAGCAGCCAAGAAGGGATTTCACCCCTCCACTTT,CASSQEGISPLHF
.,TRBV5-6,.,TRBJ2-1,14,TGTGCCAGCAGCTTAGGGGGAGTCCACAATGAGCAGTTCTTC,CASSLGGVHNEQFF
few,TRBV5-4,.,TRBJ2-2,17,TGTGCCAGCAGCTTGGGCTTCCGGGACTCGAACACCGGGGAGCTGTTTTTT,CASSLGFRDSNTGELFF
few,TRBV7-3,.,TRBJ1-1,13,TGTGCCAGCAGCTTCGCGGTGAACACTGAAGCTTTCTTT,CASSFAVNTEAFF